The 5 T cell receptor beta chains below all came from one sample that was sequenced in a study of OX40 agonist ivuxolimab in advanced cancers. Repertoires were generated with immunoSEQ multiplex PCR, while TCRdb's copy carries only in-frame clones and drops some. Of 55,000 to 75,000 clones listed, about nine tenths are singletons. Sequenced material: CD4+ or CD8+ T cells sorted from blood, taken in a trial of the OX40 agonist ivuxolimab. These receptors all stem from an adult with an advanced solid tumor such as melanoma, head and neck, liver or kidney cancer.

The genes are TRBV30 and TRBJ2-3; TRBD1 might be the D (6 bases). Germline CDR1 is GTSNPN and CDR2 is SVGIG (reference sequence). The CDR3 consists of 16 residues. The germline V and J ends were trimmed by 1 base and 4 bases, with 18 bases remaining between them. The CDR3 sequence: CAWSAVAGERADTQYF. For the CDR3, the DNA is TGTGCCTGGAGTGCGGTGGCAGGGGAAAGAGCAGATACGCAGTATTTT.

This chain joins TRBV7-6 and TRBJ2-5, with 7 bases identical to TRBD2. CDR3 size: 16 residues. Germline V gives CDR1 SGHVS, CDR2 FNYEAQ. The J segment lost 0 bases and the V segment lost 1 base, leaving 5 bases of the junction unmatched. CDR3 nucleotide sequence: TGTGCCAGCAGCTTAGTTATAGGGACTAACCAAGAGACCCAGTACTTC. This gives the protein CASSLVIGTNQETQYF.

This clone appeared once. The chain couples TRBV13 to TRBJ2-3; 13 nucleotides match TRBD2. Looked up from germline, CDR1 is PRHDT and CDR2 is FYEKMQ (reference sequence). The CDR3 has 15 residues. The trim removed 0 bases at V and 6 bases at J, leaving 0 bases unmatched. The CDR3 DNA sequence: TGTGCCAGCAGCTTAGGGGGACTAGCGGGGGATACGCAGTATTTT. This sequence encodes CASSLGGLAGDTQYF.

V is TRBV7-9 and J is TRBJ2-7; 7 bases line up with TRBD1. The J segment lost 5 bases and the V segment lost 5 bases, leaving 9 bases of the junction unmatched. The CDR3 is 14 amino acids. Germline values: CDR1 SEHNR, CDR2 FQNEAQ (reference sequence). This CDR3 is CASSPTTGTNEQYF. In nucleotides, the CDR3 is TGTGCCAGCAGCCCGACGACAGGGACGAACGAGCAGTACTTC. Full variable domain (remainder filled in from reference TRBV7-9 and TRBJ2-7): DTGVSQNPRHKITKRGQNVTFRCDPISEHNRLYWYRQTLGQGPEFLTYFQNEAQLEKSRLLSDRFSAERPKGSFSTLEIQRTEQGDSAMYLCASSPTTGTNEQYFGPGTRLTVT.

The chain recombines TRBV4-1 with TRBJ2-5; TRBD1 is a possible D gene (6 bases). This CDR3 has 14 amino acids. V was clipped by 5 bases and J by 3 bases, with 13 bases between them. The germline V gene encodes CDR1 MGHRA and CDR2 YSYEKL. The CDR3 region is CASSYGTLEETQYF. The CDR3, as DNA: TGCGCCAGCAGCTACGGGACACTAGAAGAGACCCAGTACTTC.